This T cell receptor (beta chain) stems from a study of blood T cell repertoires in COVID-19. Looked up from germline, CDR1 is LGHNA and CDR2 is YNFKEQ. The length of the CDR3 is 13 residues. Trimming took 4 bases from V and 3 from J, leaving 9 bases between them. This clone was counted ten times or more. Profiled with immunoSEQ multiplex PCR; TCRdb holds only in-frame clones, not every one. The data contain under 200,000 clones, 65% to 85% of them seen just once; the ten biggest clones take up around 15%. The clonotype comes from a man aged 55 to 70 with active or convalescent COVID-19. The sequencing sample was made of peripheral blood. This rearrangement joins TRBV4-2 to TRBJ1-1, with D possibly TRBD1 on 6 matching bases. The CDR3 region is CASSRPGDTEAFF. CDR3 nucleotides: TGTGCCAGCAGCCGTCCAGGGGACACTGAAGCTTTCTTT.